Listed below are T cell receptor beta chains from one sample, sequenced in a study of T-cell memory formation after mild COVID-19. One entry per CDR3 protein, called by TCRdb with MiXCR from the 5' RACE reads. Among 300,000 to 350,000 distinct CDR3 sequences listed, approximately 14% were seen once. Sequenced material: PBMCs or a T cell subset sorted from them (not recorded which). Receptor source: a man aged 18 to 29 who had mild COVID-19 (a few samples of this study predate the infection). Cell type and time point are not known. Each CDR3 is given with its conserved first and last residue. A D gene is named only where the DNA matches it firmly. Clone size is given for some rows only: seen once, a few or many times, or a class if the clone is expanded.

v_gene	abundance	j_gene	d_gene	CDR3aa	CDR3nt
TRBV6-5	NA	TRBJ2-2	NA	CASKLRDFTGELFF	TGTGCCAGCAAACTCAGGGACTTCACCGGGGAGCTGTTTTTT
TRBV3-1	few	TRBJ2-1	NA	CASSQVEDYNEQFF	TGTGCCAGCAGCCAAGTAGAGGACTACAATGAGCAGTTCTTC
TRBV11-2	NA	TRBJ2-6	TRBD1	CASSQADRGHGANVLTF	TGTGCCAGCAGCCAAGCGGACAGGGGGCATGGGGCCAACGTCCTGACTTTC
TRBV7-2	NA	TRBJ1-5	NA	CASSLMQGGNQPQHF	TGTGCCAGCAGCTTAATGCAGGGTGGTAATCAGCCCCAGCATTTT
TRBV5-1	NA	TRBJ1-4	NA	CASSPRDPPEKLFF	TGCGCCAGCAGCCCCCGGGACCCCCCTGAAAAACTGTTTTTT
TRBV7-2	few	TRBJ2-3	NA	CASSFNLDVTSTDTQYF	TGTGCCAGCAGCTTCAACCTTGATGTAACTAGCACAGATACGCAGTATTTT
TRBV20-1	NA	TRBJ2-3	NA	CSARSLLNTDTQYF	TGCAGTGCTAGGAGCCTACTCAACACAGATACGCAGTATTTT
TRBV20-1	NA	TRBJ2-3	TRBD2	CSATGLAGGSTDTQYF	TGCAGTGCGACGGGACTAGCGGGAGGAAGCACAGATACGCAGTATTTT
TRBV6-5	NA	TRBJ1-1	TRBD1	CASSWGGQGNTEAFF	TGTGCCAGCTCCTGGGGGGGACAGGGGAACACTGAAGCTTTCTTT
TRBV6-5	few	TRBJ2-7	NA	CASSYGNPSSYEQYF	TGTGCCAGCAGTTACGGAAACCCGAGCTCCTACGAGCAGTACTTC
TRBV5-1	NA	TRBJ2-3	TRBD2	CASSLAGGGQRTDTQYF	TGCGCCAGCAGCTTGGCCGGGGGGGGGCAGCGCACAGATACGCAGTATTTT
TRBV20-1	few	TRBJ1-2	TRBD1	CSALTGRYGYTF	TGCAGTGCTTTGACAGGGAGATATGGCTACACCTTC
TRBV6-2/TRBV6-3	NA	TRBJ2-3	NA	CASSPRAGAGTDTQYF	TGTGCCAGCAGCCCCCGGGCGGGGGCGGGAACAGATACGCAGTATTTT
TRBV5-6	many	TRBJ1-6	TRBD1	CASSLQGAGSPLHF	TGTGCCAGCAGTTTACAGGGGGCGGGCTCACCCCTCCACTTT
TRBV20-1	many	TRBJ1-4	NA	CSAREAANEKLFF	TGCAGTGCAAGGGAGGCAGCTAATGAAAAACTGTTTTTT
TRBV5-1	few	TRBJ1-1	NA	CASSLAPGSTEAFF	TGCGCCAGCAGCTTGGCCCCGGGGAGCACTGAAGCTTTCTTT
TRBV6-2/TRBV6-3	few	TRBJ2-2	NA	CASSYLGGTGELFF	TGTGCCAGCAGTTACTTAGGCGGGACCGGGGAGCTGTTTTTT
TRBV4-3	few	TRBJ2-1	NA	CASSLRMGNEQFF	TGCGCCAGCAGCCTAAGAATGGGCAATGAGCAGTTCTTC
TRBV20-1	NA	TRBJ1-4	TRBD1	CSAGTGGDEKLFF	TGCAGTGCTGGGACAGGAGGAGACGAAAAACTGTTTTTT
TRBV20-1	NA	TRBJ1-2	TRBD1	CSAGDRGTGYGYTF	TGCAGTGCTGGAGACAGGGGGACTGGCTATGGCTACACCTTC
TRBV6-5	few	TRBJ2-2	NA	CASGRGIAGELFF	TGTGCCAGCGGGAGGGGGATCGCCGGGGAGCTGTTTTTT
TRBV10-3	NA	TRBJ1-5	TRBD1	CAISTGGRQPQHF	TGTGCCATCAGTACAGGGGGTCGGCAGCCCCAGCATTTT
TRBV2	few	TRBJ1-3	NA	CASSGTDGNTIYF	TGTGCCAGCAGTGGGACAGATGGAAACACCATATATTTT
TRBV12-3/TRBV12-4	NA	TRBJ1-2	TRBD1	CASGHLDRGTLYGYTF	TGTGCCAGCGGCCATCTAGACAGGGGCACCCTCTATGGCTACACCTTC
TRBV5-1	NA	TRBJ2-7	NA	CASSFLLETGPYEQYF	TGCGCCAGCAGCTTTCTCCTGGAGACAGGACCCTACGAGCAGTACTTC
TRBV12-3/TRBV12-4	many	TRBJ1-2	NA	CASRPGGASGYTF	TGTGCCAGCCGACCTGGAGGGGCCTCTGGCTACACCTTC
TRBV7-2	few	TRBJ2-5	TRBD1	CASSRIPGQGGETQYF	TGTGCCAGCAGCCGCATACCGGGACAGGGGGGAGAGACCCAGTACTTC
TRBV7-2	few	TRBJ1-4	NA	CASSLVTNEKLFF	TGTGCCAGCAGCTTAGTCACTAATGAAAAACTGTTTTTT
TRBV5-1	few	TRBJ2-6	TRBD1	CASSQPGQSSGANVLTF	TGCGCCAGCAGCCAACCGGGACAGTCCTCTGGGGCCAACGTCCTGACTTTC
TRBV5-1	NA	TRBJ2-3	TRBD1	CASRKGQGPDTQYF	TGCGCCAGCAGGAAGGGACAGGGGCCGGATACGCAGTATTTT
TRBV20-1	few	TRBJ2-5	NA	CSAGALGETQYF	TGCAGTGCTGGGGCTCTGGGGGAGACCCAGTACTTC
TRBV5-6	NA	TRBJ2-2	NA	CASSLRTEGLTGELFF	TGTGCCAGCAGCCTCCGGACGGAGGGGTTGACCGGGGAGCTGTTTTTT
TRBV4-3	few	TRBJ2-3	NA	CASSQVGPGEPDTQYF	TGCGCCAGCAGCCAAGTTGGTCCGGGGGAGCCAGATACGCAGTATTTT
TRBV18	few	TRBJ2-2	NA	CASSPQGDTGELFF	TGTGCCAGCTCGCCACAGGGAGACACCGGGGAGCTGTTTTTT
TRBV5-1	many	TRBJ2-5	NA	CASSLGTAWETQYF	TGCGCCAGCAGCCTGGGGACCGCTTGGGAGACCCAGTACTTC
TRBV5-1	many	TRBJ1-1	NA	CASSTGTMNTEAFF	TGCGCCAGCAGCACGGGGACCATGAACACTGAAGCTTTCTTT
TRBV7-9	few	TRBJ2-4	NA	CASSWDGVAKNIQYF	TGTGCCAGCAGCTGGGACGGGGTAGCCAAAAACATTCAGTACTTC
TRBV28	many	TRBJ1-2	NA	CASSLSLYGYTF	TGTGCCAGCAGTTTATCCCTCTATGGCTACACCTTC
TRBV5-1	many	TRBJ2-3	TRBD2	CASSPGRLAGGPNTDTQYF	TGCGCCAGCAGCCCCGGTCGTTTGGCGGGGGGGCCGAACACAGATACGCAGTATTTT
TRBV2	many	TRBJ2-2	NA	CASSPGHANTGELFF	TGTGCCAGCAGTCCGGGACACGCTAACACCGGGGAGCTGTTTTTT
TRBV6-2/TRBV6-3	NA	TRBJ1-1	TRBD1	CASDREEGTEAFF	TGTGCCAGCGACAGGGAGGAAGGGACTGAAGCTTTCTTT
TRBV12-3/TRBV12-4	few	TRBJ1-2	TRBD1	CASSQDRATNYGYTF	TGTGCCAGCAGTCAAGACAGGGCCACTAACTATGGCTACACCTTC
TRBV5-1	many	TRBJ2-5	NA	CASSLAVLTQETQYF	TGCGCCAGCAGCTTGGCCGTTTTGACCCAAGAGACCCAGTACTTC
TRBV3-1	few	TRBJ2-2	TRBD2	CGAAPSGGTTGELFF	TGCGGGGCAGCCCCTAGCGGGGGGACCACCGGGGAGCTGTTTTTT